Given below is one TCR beta chain in context. Its target is not known. This entry belongs to a study of a mutant IDH1 vaccine in newly diagnosed glioma. Study-wide findings and caveats: There seemed to be no relation between pseudoprogression and changes in top peripheral T cell clonotypes.

The germline V gene encodes CDR1 MNHNS and CDR2 SASEGT. V lost 7 bases to trimming and J lost 1 base, with 16 bases between them. The CDR3 has 15 amino acids. Time point here: week 11, during vaccination. In the vaccine, a single dose held 300 ug of the mutant IDH1 20-mer peptide, along with topical imiquimod. TCRdb's table, derived via immunoSEQ multiplex PCR, lists solely in-frame clones and lacks some. The table lists tens of thousands of clones, roughly 91% of them singletons. V usage is TRBV6-1 and J usage is TRBJ1-2; D is unresolved. This clonotype was obtained from a woman between 35 and 50 years old with glioma. Specimen: PBMCs, collected from a glioma patient whose treatment included an IDH1 peptide vaccine. The CDR3 region is CASMEPGYHNYGYTF. The CDR3 region has the DNA TGTGCCAGCATGGAACCAGGATATCATAACTATGGCTACACCTTC.